A single sample gave rise to the 21 T cell receptor beta chains below, sequenced in a study of blood T cell repertoires in COVID-19. Data came from immunoSEQ multiplex PCR; TCRdb stores just in-frame clones and leaves some out. Of about 70,000 clones detected, about nine tenths appear once; the ten largest clones hold 29%. Sequencing used peripheral blood. The receptors originated from a woman at least 80 years old with active or convalescent COVID-19.

This chain uses TRBV7-2 with TRBJ2-6, with D uncertain. Trimming took off 3 bases at V and 4 bases at J, with 7 bases between the two ends. The CDR3 extends over 14 amino acids. Germline CDR1 SGHTA, CDR2 FQGNSA. Here the CDR3 reads CASSFSLGANVLTF. For the CDR3, the DNA is TGTGCCAGCAGCTTCTCCTTGGGGGCCAACGTCCTGACTTTC.

This chain uses TRBV29-1 with TRBJ1-6; D gene ambiguous. Germline CDR1 and CDR2: SQVTM and ANQGSEA. This CDR3 spans 17 amino acids. V was trimmed by 2 bases and J by 3 bases, leaving 17 bases between them. The CDR3 DNA reads as TGCAGCGTTGAATCACTTACTCACCGGTACTATAATTCACCCCTCCACTTT. Translation: CSVESLTHRYYNSPLHF. Combining the CDR3 with reference TRBV29-1 and TRBJ1-6 gives the whole variable domain SAVISQKPSRDICQRGTSLTIQCQVDSQVTMMFWYRQQPGQSLTLIATANQGSEATYESGFVIDKFPISRPNLTFSTLTVSNMSPEDSSIYLCSVESLTHRYYNSPLHFGNGTRLTVT.

J is TRBJ2-3 and V is TRBV9, with D possibly being TRBD2 (6 bases). In germline, CDR1 is SGDLS, CDR2 YYNGEE. CDR3 length equals 15 residues. The V end was cut by 2 bases, the J end by 3 bases, with 13 bases between. The CDR3, as DNA: TGTGCCAGCAGCGTTAGCGGCTCGGGAACAGATACGCAGTATTTT. Its protein product is CASSVSGSGTDTQYF.

The rearrangement links TRBV2 to TRBJ2-1, with D tentatively TRBD1 (5 bases). Per the germline V gene, CDR1 is SNHLY and CDR2 is FYNNEI. The CDR3 consists of 14 residues. V shed 4 bases and J shed 6 bases, with 13 bases lying between them. The CDR3 spells CASSVGDLLNEQFF. The CDR3 DNA reads TGTGCCAGCAGTGTAGGGGATTTACTCAATGAGCAGTTCTTC. Full variable domain (missing parts from reference TRBV2 and TRBJ2-1): EPEVTQTPSHQVTQMGQEVILRCVPISNHLYFYWYRQILGQKVEFLVSFYNNEISEKSEIFDDQFSVERPDGSNFTLKIRSTKLEDSAMYFCASSVGDLLNEQFFGPGTRLTVL.

V and J are TRBV30 and TRBJ1-1; TRBD1 might be the D (6 bases). V shed 6 bases and J shed 8 bases, with 19 bases lying between them. The CDR3 has 13 amino acids. The germline gives CDR1 GTSNPN, CDR2 SVGIG (reference sequence). The CDR3 loop reads CACRKLGQTEAFF. Here the CDR3 DNA reads TGTGCCTGCCGAAAACTTGGACAGACCGAAGCTTTCTTT.

The chain is built from TRBV28 and TRBJ2-7; D may be TRBD1 (6 bases). Germline V lookup: CDR1 MDHEN, CDR2 SYDVKM. This CDR3 spans 13 amino acids. Trimming removed 8 bases from V and 5 bases from J, with 16 bases in between. CDR3 amino acids: CASYDRTRDEQYF. The CDR3 bases are TGTGCCAGCTACGACAGGACGAGGGACGAGCAGTACTTC.

This clone was observed a single time. This chain links TRBV2 with TRBJ2-7; D call uncertain. Trimming removed 7 bases from V and 4 bases from J, with 20 bases in between. CDR1 is SNHLY and CDR2 is FYNNEI in the germline V gene. The CDR3 sequence is 15 residues long. CDR3 bases: TGTGCCAGCACGATAGCAGAAGCCCCGACGTACGAGCAGTACTTC. This encodes CASTIAEAPTYEQYF.

The V gene is TRBV28, the J gene TRBJ1-2; 7 nucleotides align to TRBD1. CDR3 length: 13 residues. Germline V gene data show CDR1 as MDHEN and CDR2 as SYDVKM. V trimming: 3 bases; J trimming: 4 bases; junction bases outside the gene matches: 2. In nucleotides, the CDR3 is TGTGCCAGCAGTTTTGGACAGGCCTATGGCTACACCTTC. It translates to CASSFGQAYGYTF.

The V gene is TRBV6-2 or TRBV6-3, the J gene TRBJ2-1; D unresolved. V was pared by 2 bases and J by 10 bases, with 9 bases between. CDR3 length equals 12 residues. Germline CDR1 reads MNHEY; CDR2 reads SVGEGT. CDR3 DNA sequence: TGTGCCAGCAGTTACACCCGAACAGAGCAGTTCTTC. Its protein product is CASSYTRTEQFF.

The genes are TRBV2 and TRBJ1-2; D ambiguous. V was trimmed by 3 bases and J by 5 bases, leaving 13 bases between them. There are 14 residues in the CDR3. The germline CDR1 and CDR2 sequences are SNHLY and FYNNEI. The CDR3 reads CASSDVQNRYGYTF. CDR3 nucleotides: TGTGCCAGCAGTGACGTCCAGAACCGATATGGCTACACCTTC.

This clone was seen more than once but under ten times. The genes are TRBV30 and TRBJ1-6; 9 bases map to TRBD1. This CDR3 is 12 amino acids long. Germline V gene data show CDR1 as GTSNPN and CDR2 as SVGIG (reference sequence). J was trimmed by 8 bases and V by 5 bases; bases with no gene match: 1. CDR3 nucleotides: TGTGCCTGGGGACAGGGGTATTCACCCCTCCACTTT. Protein sequence: CAWGQGYSPLHF.

This clone turned up a few times. The J gene is TRBJ1-2, the V gene TRBV6-6, with 8 bases aligning to TRBD1. Germline CDR1 reads MNHNY; CDR2 reads SVGAGI (reference sequence). Germline trimming cut 5 bases from V and 7 bases from J; bases unmatched to any gene: 9. This CDR3 has 14 amino acids. The CDR3 region is CASSQTTDRGGYTF. DNA of the CDR3: TGTGCCAGCAGTCAAACGACCGACAGGGGTGGCTACACCTTC.

This clone has just a few counts. The V call is TRBV4-3, the J call TRBJ1-4, with 10 bases aligning to TRBD1. V shed 4 bases and J 2 bases; nucleotides not matched to a gene: 1. Germline values: CDR1 LGHNA, CDR2 YSLEER. The CDR3 loop spans 15 amino acids. The CDR3 region has the DNA TGCGCCAGCAGCCCGGGACAGGGGACTAATGAAAAACTGTTTTTT. It specifies CASSPGQGTNEKLFF.

The count of this clone is one. The chain recombines TRBV2 with TRBJ2-7; D might be TRBD2 (5 bases). CDR1 and CDR2 from the germline V gene are SNHLY and FYNNEI. Trimming took off 8 bases at V and 2 bases at J, with 16 bases between the two ends. The CDR3 has 14 amino acids. In DNA, the CDR3 is TGTGCCAGCGGGAATTGGCGGGCCACCTACGAGCAGTACTTC. It translates to CASGNWRATYEQYF. Filled out from reference TRBV2 and TRBJ2-7, the complete variable domain reads EPEVTQTPSHQVTQMGQEVILRCVPISNHLYFYWYRQILGQKVEFLVSFYNNEISEKSEIFDDQFSVERPDGSNFTLKIRSTKLEDSAMYFCASGNWRATYEQYFGPGTRLTVT.

The chain uses TRBV3-1 (or the pseudogene TRBV3-2) and TRBJ2-7, with TRBD2 identical over 7 bases. V was pared by 6 bases and J by 7 bases, with 3 bases of the junction left unmatched. The CDR3 extends over 11 amino acids. Germline V CDR1 and CDR2: LGHDT, YNNKEL (reference sequence). The CDR3 DNA reads TGTGCCAGCAGACGGGACTATGAGCAGTACTTC. Translation gives CASRRDYEQYF.

V usage is TRBV4-2 and J usage is TRBJ2-3; the match to TRBD2 covers 15 bases. V lost 2 bases and J lost 2; bases outside the gene matches: 14. The germline V gene has CDR1 LGHNA and CDR2 YNFKEQ. CDR3 length: 21 amino acids. This CDR3 is CASSQPRPGLAGGQNTDTQYF. In nucleotides, the CDR3 is TGTGCCAGCAGCCAACCCAGACCGGGACTAGCGGGGGGACAGAACACAGATACGCAGTATTTT.

The chain has TRBV5-4 and TRBJ1-2, with D perhaps matching TRBD1 (5 bases). V was trimmed by 2 bases and J by 8 bases, leaving 13 bases between them. Germline lookup yields CDR1 SGHNT and CDR2 YYREEE (reference sequence). CDR3 size: 13 residues. As DNA, the CDR3 is TGTGCCAGCAGCTTTTCAGGGATGGGGGGCTACACCTTC. It codes for CASSFSGMGGYTF.

This clone came up once. This chain uses TRBV13 with TRBJ2-5, with D perhaps TRBD1 (5 bases). The CDR3 runs to 14 residues. Trimming left V 0 bases short and J 7 bases short, with 12 bases between. Germline V CDR1 and CDR2: PRHDT, FYEKMQ (reference sequence). CDR3 residues: CASSLGRGVGTQYF. Written as DNA, the CDR3 is TGTGCCAGCAGCTTAGGAAGGGGTGTCGGGACCCAGTACTTC.

This sequence joins TRBV25-1 and TRBJ1-2; TRBD1 matches at 8 bases. V dropped 6 bases and J dropped 6; count of bases not matched to a gene: 6. Germline loops: CDR1 MGHDK, CDR2 SYGVNS. The CDR3 has 13 residues. CDR3 loop: CASSPDRGDGYTF. The CDR3 DNA reads TGTGCCAGCAGCCCCGACAGGGGAGATGGCTACACCTTC.

The J gene is TRBJ2-1, the V gene TRBV7-9; weak D call: TRBD1 (6 bases). Germline CDR1 and CDR2: SEHNR and FQNEAQ (reference sequence). The CDR3 has 14 amino acids. Trimming removed 6 bases at V and 6 bases at J, with 15 bases between. CDR3 bases: TGTGCCAGCAGGCCACGGACAGCCATCAATGAGCAGTTCTTC. Its protein is CASRPRTAINEQFF.

This rearrangement joins TRBV19 to TRBJ2-1, with 16 bases matching TRBD2. This CDR3 spans 17 amino acids. Germline V gene lookup returns CDR1 LNHDA and CDR2 SQIVND (reference sequence). Trimming took 4 bases from V and 10 from J; bases not matched to a gene: 10. CDR3 amino acids: CASSSPGTSGGVREQFF. In DNA, the CDR3 is TGTGCCAGTAGTAGCCCCGGGACTAGCGGGGGGGTACGGGAGCAGTTCTTC.